These 8 T cell receptor beta chains share one sample of origin, sequenced in a study of neurological immune-mediated disorders. Each CDR3 protein gets one entry after TCRdb re-called the 5' RACE reads with MiXCR. Of about 36,000 distinct CDR3 sequences in the sample, about 9.4% are singletons; the top ten hold roughly 7.1%. The sequenced sample was PBMCs. The receptors here all came from a woman aged 25-40 years with HTLV-1-associated myelopathy (HAM/TSP).

V and J are TRBV7-8 and TRBJ2-3, with TRBD2 matching 9 bases. V lost 5 bases and J lost 5; bases outside the gene matches: 8. The CDR3 covers 15 residues. Germline V gene lookup returns CDR1 SGHVS and CDR2 FQNEAQ. CDR3 protein: CASSLGSGGQDTQYF. In DNA form, the CDR3 reads TGTGCCAGCAGCCTCGGCAGCGGGGGGCAAGATACGCAGTATTTT.

A remark on this clonotype: An end of the junction does not agree with germline; a read error may underlie this. The chain carries TRBV6-2 or TRBV6-3 and TRBJ1-5; D not certain. CDR3 length: 15 residues. From germline, CDR1 is MNHEY and CDR2 SVGEGT. The CDR3 is CVSRKGKGGFQPQHF. Written as DNA, the CDR3 is TGTGTCAGCAGAAAAGGGAAAGGTGGGTTCCAGCCCCAGCATTTT.

A remark on this clonotype: This could be a read error, since a much larger clone is one nucleotide away. The chain uses TRBV5-1 and TRBJ1-1; no definite D call. CDR1 and CDR2 from the germline V gene are SGHRS and YFSETQ. The CDR3 extends over 16 amino acids. Trimming pared 3 bases from V and 2 bases from J, leaving 17 bases between. The CDR3 DNA reads TGCGCCAGCAGCTGGAAGGTCGCAGACATTAACACTGAAGCTTTCTTT. This codes for CASSWKVADINTEAFF.

This clonotype was seen at least ten times. This chain connects TRBV20-1 to TRBJ2-1; D is uncertain. This CDR3 is 13 amino acids long. Germline V gene data show CDR1 as DFQATT and CDR2 as SNEGSKA (reference sequence). V lost 8 bases and J 6 bases, leaving 17 bases between the germline ends. In nucleotides, the CDR3 is TGCAGTTCCCGCCCCCCCGGGCGCAATGAGCAGTTCTTC. This encodes CSSRPPGRNEQFF.

Ten or more counts support this clonotype. The chain carries TRBV20-1 and TRBJ2-3; possibly TRBD1 or TRBD2 for D (5 bases each). The CDR3 runs 14 residues. With 6 bases removed from V and 6 bases from J, the gap between germline ends came to 19 bases. The germline CDR1 and CDR2 sequences are DFQATT and SNEGSKA (reference sequence). In nucleotides, the CDR3 is TGCAGTGCGCCAACCGGGACCCCTCCCGATACGCAGTATTTT. It translates to CSAPTGTPPDTQYF.

This clonotype was counted many times. The gene calls are TRBV10-3 and TRBJ2-7, with a possible D match to TRBD1 (6 bases). Germline V gene sequence: CDR1 ENHRY, CDR2 SYGVKD. V dropped 2 bases and J dropped 0 bases, with 14 bases sitting between them. The CDR3 consists of 16 residues. The CDR3 DNA reads as TGTGCCATCAGTGAGCCCCGACAGGCAACCTCCTACGAGCAGTACTTC. Amino acid sequence: CAISEPRQATSYEQYF.

This clonotype was observed many times. The chain couples TRBV18 to TRBJ1-1, with a tentative D call TRBD1 (5 bases). The CDR3 contains 14 residues. Trimming removed 2 bases from V and 1 base from J, with 8 bases in between. Germline V gene data show CDR1 as KGHSH and CDR2 as LQKENI. The CDR3 here is CASSPGTTNTEAFF. CDR3 sequence (DNA): TGTGCCAGCTCACCAGGGACTACGAACACTGAAGCTTTCTTT. The variable domain in full, with the rest retrieved from reference TRBV18 and TRBJ1-1, is NAGVMQNPRHLVRRRGQEARLRCSPMKGHSHVYWYRQLPEEGLKFMVYLQKENIIDESGMPKERFSAEFPKEGPSILRIQQVVRGDSAAYFCASSPGTTNTEAFFGQGTRLTVV.

This clonotype has a count of ten or more. The genes are TRBV20-1 and TRBJ2-2; 10 bases are a match to TRBD2. Trimming cost V 5 bases and J 2 bases; bases outside gene matches: 2. The germline V gene has CDR1 DFQATT and CDR2 SNEGSKA (reference sequence). This CDR3 has 14 amino acids. The CDR3, as DNA: TGCAGTGCTTTAGCGGGGGGAAACACCGGGGAGCTGTTTTTT. It translates to CSALAGGNTGELFF.